This T cell receptor beta chain is from a study of blood T cell repertoires in COVID-19. Study context: Samples came from the United States, Italy and Spain, spanning acute and convalescent COVID-19. PBMCs, B-cell-depleted T cells, or T cells were the source of the cDNA or gDNA that made up the material.

This CDR3 has 13 residues. Per the germline V gene, CDR1 is SGDLS and CDR2 is YYNGEE. V shed 3 bases and J shed 1 base, with 2 bases lying between them. In the authors' workflow: Nucleated cell counts were estimated from reference gene primer amplification. Profiling relied on immunoSEQ multiplex PCR, and the TCRdb table lists in-frame clones only, not all of them. The V and J calls and clone size come from that table; D and trimming were worked out from the DNA. The sample gives around 140,000 clones, roughly 90% of which show up once; around 4.5% is in the top ten. Followed over time, Seattle patients had been enrolled while infection was active.

The sequence derives from a man aged 55 to 70 with COVID-19, enrolled during active disease. Sequenced input: peripheral blood. The chain uses TRBV9 and TRBJ2-6; D is unclear. The CDR3 loop is CASSASGANVLTF. The DNA of the CDR3 is TGTGCCAGCAGCGCATCTGGGGCCAACGTCCTGACTTTC.